This T cell receptor beta chain was found in a study of blood T cell repertoires in COVID-19. On the study more broadly: The United States, Italy and Spain were the sources of the acute and convalescent COVID-19 samples. From T cells, B-cell-depleted T cells, or PBMCs came the material, which was cDNA or gDNA.

The trim removed 4 bases at V and 6 bases at J, leaving 2 bases unmatched. Germline CDR1 and CDR2: SGHRS and YFSETQ. The CDR3 spans 14 residues. As originally analysed: Counts of nucleated cells, estimated from reference gene primer amplification, were obtained. TCRdb keeps only in-frame clones here, not all; method: immunoSEQ multiplex PCR. The DNA was the basis for D and trimming; V, J and clone size are from that table. The repertoire holds some 80,000 clones, with roughly 91% as singletons. This sequence originates from a human donor in a cohort sampled during active COVID-19. The chain links TRBV5-1 to TRBJ1-6; 9 bases align to TRBD1. The sequencing sample was made of peripheral blood. CDR3 sequence reads: CASSPGQGNSPLHF. Written as DNA, the CDR3 is TGCGCCAGCAGCCCGGGACAGGGTAATTCACCCCTCCACTTT. Together with reference TRBV5-1 and TRBJ1-6, the CDR3 gives the full variable domain: KAGVTQTPRYLIKTRGQQVTLSCSPISGHRSVSWYQQTPGQGLQFLFEYFSETQRNKGNFPGRFSGRQFSNSRSEMNVSTLELGDSALYLCASSPGQGNSPLHFGNGTRLTVT.